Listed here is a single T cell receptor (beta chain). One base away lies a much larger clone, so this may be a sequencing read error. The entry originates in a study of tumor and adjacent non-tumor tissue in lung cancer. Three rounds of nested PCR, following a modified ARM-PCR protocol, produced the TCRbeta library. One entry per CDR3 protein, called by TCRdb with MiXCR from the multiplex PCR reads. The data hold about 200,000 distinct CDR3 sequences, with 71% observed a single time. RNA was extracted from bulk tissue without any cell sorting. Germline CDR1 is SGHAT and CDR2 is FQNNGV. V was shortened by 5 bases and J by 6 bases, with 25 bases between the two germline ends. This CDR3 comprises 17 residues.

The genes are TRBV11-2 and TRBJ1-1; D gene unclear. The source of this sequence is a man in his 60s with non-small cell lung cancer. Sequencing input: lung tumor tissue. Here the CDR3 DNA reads TGTGCCAGCAGCCTAACCGGAGTGGAGGGCCCCCTCTCTGAAGCTTTCTTT. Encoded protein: CASSLTGVEGPLSEAFF.